This T cell receptor beta chain was found in a study of cytomegalovirus exposure and HLA in healthy donors. The PCR contained 60 Vbeta and 13 Jbeta primers. The method was immunoSEQ multiplex PCR; TCRdb's version includes in-frame clones alone and lacks a portion of them. The sample carries under 200,000 clones, approximately 67% recorded once. The V gene's germline CDR1 is MNHEY and CDR2 SMNVEV (reference sequence). There are 15 residues in the CDR3. The trim removed 5 bases at V and 5 bases at J, leaving 5 bases unmatched. The receptor was isolated from a woman aged 18 to 35 in good health and CMV-seropositive. Sample: PBMCs. The chain uses TRBV27 and TRBJ2-7; TRBD2 matches at 14 bases. CDR3 region: CASSMGLAGVDEQYF. In DNA form, the CDR3 reads TGTGCCAGCAGTATGGGACTAGCGGGAGTCGACGAGCAGTACTTC.